Following are 11 T cell receptor beta chains from one sample sequenced in a study of shared clonotypes between healthy human individuals. Here immunoSEQ multiplex PCR was the method, and the copy in TCRdb shows in-frame clones only, minus some. The sample carries roughly 720,000 clones, 90% recorded once. Sequenced input: memory CD8+ T cells from PBMCs. Stated subset: CD45RO+ cells pooled with CCR7-negative TemRA cells. These receptors all come from a man between 18 and 35 years old in good health. Some clones in this sample may be carry-over from other donors' samples.

The V call is TRBV7-2, the J call TRBJ2-2; TRBD2 matches 8 bases. The CDR3 consists of 15 residues. Germline CDR1 and CDR2: SGHTA and FQGNSA. The junction had 11 bases not matched to a gene; V was cut back by 6 bases and J by 8 bases. CDR3: CASSSGTRVAGELFF. The CDR3 DNA is TGTGCCAGCAGTTCCGGGACTAGAGTTGCTGGGGAGCTGTTTTTT.

The chain combines TRBV27 with TRBJ2-1; 7 nucleotides line up with TRBD2. Germline trimming cut 6 bases from V and 4 bases from J; bases unmatched to any gene: 12. The CDR3 has 16 amino acids. CDR1 MNHEY and CDR2 SMNVEV come from the germline V gene (reference sequence). The CDR3 region is CASSQSSGEAYNEQFF. CDR3 DNA: TGTGCCAGCAGCCAGTCTAGCGGCGAGGCGTACAATGAGCAGTTCTTC.

Worth noting for this clone: Other DNA sequences of this sample code for an identical CDR3. V is TRBV27 and J is TRBJ1-2; TRBD1 might be the D (5 bases). Germline CDR1 reads MNHEY; CDR2 reads SMNVEV (reference sequence). CDR3 length equals 13 residues. Trimming left V 2 bases short and J 1 base short, with 5 bases between. CDR3 loop: CASSLRGNYGYTF. DNA for the CDR3: TGTGCCAGCAGTTTAAGGGGTAACTATGGCTACACCTTC.

The chain carries TRBV6-5 and TRBJ2-3; D gene ambiguous. CDR3 size: 10 residues. The V gene lost 9 bases and the J gene lost 3 bases, with 4 bases spanning the gap. Germline CDR1 reads MNHEY; CDR2 reads SVGAGI. Written as DNA, the CDR3 is TGTGCCAGTTATACAGATACGCAGTATTTT. Translating gives CASYTDTQYF.

The chain links TRBV6-5 to TRBJ2-7; 7 bases agree with TRBD1. The CDR3 length is 13 residues. CDR1 and CDR2 (germline): MNHEY, SVGAGI. The trim removed 2 bases at V and 2 bases at J, leaving 0 bases unmatched. The CDR3 is CASSYQGAYEQYF. The CDR3 DNA reads as TGTGCCAGCAGTTACCAGGGGGCCTACGAGCAGTACTTC.

In the case of this clone: Compared with germline, one end of the junction differs, possibly owing to a read error. Different DNA sequences within this sample yield the same CDR3. The chain is built from TRBV27 and TRBJ2-7; D may be TRBD2 (5 bases). The CDR3 length is 16 residues. Germline V CDR1 and CDR2: MNHEY, SMNVEV (reference sequence). The CDR3 DNA reads as TGTGCCAGCAGTTTATCGCCGGGAATGTGGTCCTACGAGCAGTATTTC. It specifies CASSLSPGMWSYEQYF.

This chain uses TRBV27 with TRBJ2-7, with D tentatively TRBD1 or TRBD2 (5 bases each). Trimming left V 5 bases short and J 1 base short, with 15 bases between. The germline gives CDR1 MNHEY, CDR2 SMNVEV (reference sequence). CDR3 length equals 15 residues. The CDR3 DNA is TGTGCCAGCAGTCTCGCCGGGACGATTTCCTACGAGCAGTACTTC. Encoded protein: CASSLAGTISYEQYF.

This sequence joins TRBV6-1 and TRBJ2-1; D is unclear. The V gene lost 6 bases and the J gene lost 3 bases, with 3 bases spanning the gap. The germline CDR1 and CDR2 sequences are MNHNS and SASEGT. This CDR3 is built from 11 residues. The CDR3 coding sequence is TGTGCCAGCAGACTCTACAATGAGCAGTTCTTC. Residues: CASRLYNEQFF.

The chain links TRBV10-3 to TRBJ2-3; TRBD2 aligns across 10 bases. Germline values: CDR1 ENHRY, CDR2 SYGVKD. The CDR3 length is 16 residues. The junction had 1 base not matched to a gene; V was cut back by 0 bases and J by 1 base. The CDR3 reads CAISESLAGGTDTQYF. For the CDR3, the DNA is TGTGCCATCAGTGAGTCGCTAGCGGGAGGCACAGATACGCAGTATTTT.

This clone was detected only once. The chain joins TRBV27 to TRBJ2-1; 7 bases map to TRBD1. This CDR3 has 18 residues. Trimming cost V 5 bases and J 3 bases; bases outside gene matches: 16. Germline CDR1 and CDR2: MNHEY and SMNVEV (reference sequence). The CDR3 is CASSKQLRTGQYYNEQFF. In nucleotides, the CDR3 is TGTGCCAGCAGTAAACAATTACGGACAGGACAATACTACAATGAGCAGTTCTTC.

The chain uses TRBV4-1 and TRBJ1-4, with 7 bases identical to TRBD1. CDR1 and CDR2 (germline): MGHRA, YSYEKL. CDR3 size: 14 residues. Germline trimming cut 4 bases from V and 6 bases from J; bases unmatched to any gene: 5. The CDR3 DNA reads as TGCGCCAGCAGCCCGGGACAGAGCCATGAAAAACTGTTTTTT. Protein: CASSPGQSHEKLFF.